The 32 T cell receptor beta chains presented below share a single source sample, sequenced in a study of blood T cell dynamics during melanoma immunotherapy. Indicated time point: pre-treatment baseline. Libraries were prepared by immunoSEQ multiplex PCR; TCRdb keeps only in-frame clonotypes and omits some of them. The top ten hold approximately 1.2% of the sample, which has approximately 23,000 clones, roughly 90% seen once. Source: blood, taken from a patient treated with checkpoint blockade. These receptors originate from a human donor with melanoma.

This chain's CDR3 is CASSSGQGAITGELFF. CDR3 coding DNA: TGTGCCAGCAGTTCGGGACAGGGGGCGATTACCGGGGAGCTGTTTTTT. The chain couples TRBV28 to TRBJ2-2; 12 bases are shared with TRBD1. This CDR3 region has 16 residues. Trimming took 4 bases from V and 5 from J; bases not matched to a gene: 5. Looked up from germline, CDR1 is MDHEN and CDR2 is SYDVKM.

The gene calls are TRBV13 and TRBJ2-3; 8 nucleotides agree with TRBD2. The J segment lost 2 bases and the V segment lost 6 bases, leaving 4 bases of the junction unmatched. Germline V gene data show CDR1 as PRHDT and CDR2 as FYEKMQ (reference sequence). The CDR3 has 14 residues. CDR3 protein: CASRGGGFTDTQYF. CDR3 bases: TGTGCCAGCAGGGGCGGGGGGTTCACAGATACGCAGTATTTT.

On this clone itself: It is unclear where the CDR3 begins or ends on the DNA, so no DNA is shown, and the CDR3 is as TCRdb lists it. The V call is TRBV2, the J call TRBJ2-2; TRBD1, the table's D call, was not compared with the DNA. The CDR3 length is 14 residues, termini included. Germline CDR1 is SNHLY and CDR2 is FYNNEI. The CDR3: CASSVGLRAGELFF.

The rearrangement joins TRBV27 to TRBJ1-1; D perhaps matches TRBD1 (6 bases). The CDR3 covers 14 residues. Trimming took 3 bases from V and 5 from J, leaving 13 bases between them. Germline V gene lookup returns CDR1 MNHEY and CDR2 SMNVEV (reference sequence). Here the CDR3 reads CASSLQGRMTEAFF. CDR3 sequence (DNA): TGTGCCAGCAGTTTGCAGGGGCGTATGACTGAAGCTTTCTTT.

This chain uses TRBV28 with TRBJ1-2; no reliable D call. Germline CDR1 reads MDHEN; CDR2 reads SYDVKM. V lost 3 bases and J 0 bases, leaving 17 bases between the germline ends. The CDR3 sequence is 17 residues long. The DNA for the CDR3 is TGTGCCAGCAGTTTGGGCACCGGGTGGAGGGCTAACTATGGCTACACCTTC. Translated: CASSLGTGWRANYGYTF.

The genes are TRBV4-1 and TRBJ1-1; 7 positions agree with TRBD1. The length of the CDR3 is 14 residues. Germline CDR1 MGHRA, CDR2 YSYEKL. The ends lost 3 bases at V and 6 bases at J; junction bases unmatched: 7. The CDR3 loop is CASSHTETGSEAFF. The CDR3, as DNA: TGCGCCAGCAGCCACACCGAGACAGGGTCTGAAGCTTTCTTT.

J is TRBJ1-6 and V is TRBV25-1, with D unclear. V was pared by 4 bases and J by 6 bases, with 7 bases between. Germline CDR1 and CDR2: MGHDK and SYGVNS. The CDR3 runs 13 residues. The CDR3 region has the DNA TGTGCCAGCAGTGGGGGTTTTAATTCACCCCTCCACTTT. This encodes CASSGGFNSPLHF.

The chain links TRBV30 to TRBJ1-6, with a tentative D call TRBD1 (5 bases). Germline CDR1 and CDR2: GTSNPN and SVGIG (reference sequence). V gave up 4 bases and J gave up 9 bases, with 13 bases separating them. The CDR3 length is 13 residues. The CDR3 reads CAWTRGEASPLHF. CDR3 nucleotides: TGTGCCTGGACCAGAGGGGAGGCTTCACCCCTCCACTTT.

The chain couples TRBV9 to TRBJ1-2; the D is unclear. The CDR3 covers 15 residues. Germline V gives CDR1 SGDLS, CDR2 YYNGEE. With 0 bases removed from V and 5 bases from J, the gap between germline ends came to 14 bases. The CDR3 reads CASSVAGSLLYGYTF. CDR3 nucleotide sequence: TGTGCCAGCAGCGTAGCTGGCAGCCTCCTTTATGGCTACACCTTC.

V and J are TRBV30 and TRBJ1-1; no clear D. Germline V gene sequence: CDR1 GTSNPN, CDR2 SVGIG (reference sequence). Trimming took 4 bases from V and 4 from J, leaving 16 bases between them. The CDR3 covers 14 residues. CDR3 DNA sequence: TGTGCCTGGATTTTCGGGAGGGCGAGCACTGAAGCTTTCTTT. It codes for CAWIFGRASTEAFF. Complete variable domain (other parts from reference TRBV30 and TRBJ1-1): SQTIHQWPATLVQPVGSPLSLECTVEGTSNPNLYWYRQAAGRGLQLLFYSVGIGQISSEVPQNLSASRPQDRQFILSSKKLLLSDSGFYLCAWIFGRASTEAFFGQGTRLTVV.

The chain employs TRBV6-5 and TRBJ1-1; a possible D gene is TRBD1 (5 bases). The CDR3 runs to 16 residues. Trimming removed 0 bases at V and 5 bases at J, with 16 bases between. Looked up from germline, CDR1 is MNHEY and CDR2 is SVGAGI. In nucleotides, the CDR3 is TGTGCCAGCAGTTACTCCGCGGGGGGGAAAGGGACTGAAGCTTTCTTT. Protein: CASSYSAGGKGTEAFF.

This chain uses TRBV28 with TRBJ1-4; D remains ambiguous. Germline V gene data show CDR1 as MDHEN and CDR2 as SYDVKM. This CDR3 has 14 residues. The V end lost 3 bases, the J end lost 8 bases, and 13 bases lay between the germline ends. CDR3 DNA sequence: TGTGCCAGCAGTTTTATAGGTCTGGGCGAAAAACTGTTTTTT. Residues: CASSFIGLGEKLFF.

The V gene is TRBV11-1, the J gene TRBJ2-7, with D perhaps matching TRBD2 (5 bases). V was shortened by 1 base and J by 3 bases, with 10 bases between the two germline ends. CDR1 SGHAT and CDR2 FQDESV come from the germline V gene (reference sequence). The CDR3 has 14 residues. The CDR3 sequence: CASSLELDNYEQYF. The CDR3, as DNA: TGTGCCAGCAGCTTAGAACTAGACAACTACGAGCAGTACTTC. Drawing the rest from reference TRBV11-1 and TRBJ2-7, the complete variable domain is EAEVAQSPRYKITEKSQAVAFWCDPISGHATLYWYRQILGQGPELLVQFQDESVVDDSQLPKDRFSAERLKGVDSTLKIQPAELGDSAMYLCASSLELDNYEQYFGPGTRLTVT.

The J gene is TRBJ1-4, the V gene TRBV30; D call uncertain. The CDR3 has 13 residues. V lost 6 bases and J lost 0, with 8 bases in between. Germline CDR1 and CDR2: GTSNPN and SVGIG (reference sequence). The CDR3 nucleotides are TGTGCCTGCAGTCCTTCAACTAATGAAAAACTGTTTTTT. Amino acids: CACSPSTNEKLFF.

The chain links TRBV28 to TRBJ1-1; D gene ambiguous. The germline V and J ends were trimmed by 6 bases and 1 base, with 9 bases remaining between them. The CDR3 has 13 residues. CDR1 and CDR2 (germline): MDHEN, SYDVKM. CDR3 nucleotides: TGTGCCAGCAGCCCGATCAGGAACACTGAAGCTTTCTTT. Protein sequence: CASSPIRNTEAFF.

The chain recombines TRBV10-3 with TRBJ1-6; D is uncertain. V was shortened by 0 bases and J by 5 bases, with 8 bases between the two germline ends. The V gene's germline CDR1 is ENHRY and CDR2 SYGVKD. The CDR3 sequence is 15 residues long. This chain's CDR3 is CAISESSQNNSPLHF. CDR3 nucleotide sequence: TGTGCCATCAGTGAGTCGAGTCAGAATAATTCACCCCTCCACTTT.

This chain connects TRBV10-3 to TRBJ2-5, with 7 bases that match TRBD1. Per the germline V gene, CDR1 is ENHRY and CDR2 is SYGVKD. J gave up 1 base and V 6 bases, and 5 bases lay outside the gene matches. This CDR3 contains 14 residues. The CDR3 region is CAISEDRPQETQYF. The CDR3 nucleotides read TGTGCCATCAGCGAGGACAGGCCCCAAGAGACCCAGTACTTC.

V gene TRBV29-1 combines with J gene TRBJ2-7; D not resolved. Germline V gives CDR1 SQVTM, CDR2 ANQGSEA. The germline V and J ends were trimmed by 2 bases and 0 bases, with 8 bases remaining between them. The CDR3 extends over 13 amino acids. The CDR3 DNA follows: TGCAGCGTTGAATTAGGGCCCTCCTACGAGCAGTACTTC. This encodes CSVELGPSYEQYF.

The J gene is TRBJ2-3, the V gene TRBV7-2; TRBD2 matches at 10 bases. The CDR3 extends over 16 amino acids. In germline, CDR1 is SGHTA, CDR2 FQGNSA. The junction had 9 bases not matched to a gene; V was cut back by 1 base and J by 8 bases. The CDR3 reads CASSLGASGGQGTQYF. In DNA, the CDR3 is TGTGCCAGCAGCTTAGGAGCTAGCGGGGGTCAAGGTACGCAGTATTTT.

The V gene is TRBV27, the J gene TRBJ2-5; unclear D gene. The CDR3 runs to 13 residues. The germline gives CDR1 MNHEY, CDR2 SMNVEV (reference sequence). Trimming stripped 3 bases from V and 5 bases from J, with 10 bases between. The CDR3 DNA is TGTGCCAGCAGTTTTGCCCAGGTGGAGACCCAGTACTTC. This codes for CASSFAQVETQYF.

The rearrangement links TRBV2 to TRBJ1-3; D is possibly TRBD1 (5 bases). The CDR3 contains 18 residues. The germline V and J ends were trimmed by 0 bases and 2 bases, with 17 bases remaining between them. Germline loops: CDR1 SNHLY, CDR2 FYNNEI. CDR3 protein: CASSEAPGRRRTGNTIYF. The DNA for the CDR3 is TGTGCCAGCAGTGAAGCGCCGGGACGGCGCCGAACTGGAAACACCATATATTTT.

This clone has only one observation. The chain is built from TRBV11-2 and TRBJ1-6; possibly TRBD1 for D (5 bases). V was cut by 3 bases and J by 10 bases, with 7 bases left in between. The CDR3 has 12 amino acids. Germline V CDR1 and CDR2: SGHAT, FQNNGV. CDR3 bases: TGTGCCAGCAGCTTCTCAGGGTCACCCCTCCACTTT. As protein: CASSFSGSPLHF.

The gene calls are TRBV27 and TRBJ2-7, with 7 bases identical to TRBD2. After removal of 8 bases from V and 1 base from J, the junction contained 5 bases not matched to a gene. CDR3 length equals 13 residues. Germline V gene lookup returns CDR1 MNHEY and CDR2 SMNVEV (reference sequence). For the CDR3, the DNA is TGTGCCAGCTCTAAGCGGGAATCCTACGAGCAGTACTTC. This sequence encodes CASSKRESYEQYF.

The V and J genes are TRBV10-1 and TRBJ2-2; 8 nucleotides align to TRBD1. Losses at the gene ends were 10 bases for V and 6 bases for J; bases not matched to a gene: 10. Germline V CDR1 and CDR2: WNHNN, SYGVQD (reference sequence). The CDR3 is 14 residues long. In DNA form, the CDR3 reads TGCGCCACCAGCCCCTCGACAGGGGCCGGGGAGCTGTTTTTT. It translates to CATSPSTGAGELFF.

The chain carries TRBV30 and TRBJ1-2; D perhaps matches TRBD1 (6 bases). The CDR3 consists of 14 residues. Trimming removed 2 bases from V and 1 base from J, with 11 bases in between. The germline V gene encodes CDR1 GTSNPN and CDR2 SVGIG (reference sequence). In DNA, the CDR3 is TGTGCCTGGAGTATGGCAGGGGTTAACTATGGCTACACCTTC. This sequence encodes CAWSMAGVNYGYTF.

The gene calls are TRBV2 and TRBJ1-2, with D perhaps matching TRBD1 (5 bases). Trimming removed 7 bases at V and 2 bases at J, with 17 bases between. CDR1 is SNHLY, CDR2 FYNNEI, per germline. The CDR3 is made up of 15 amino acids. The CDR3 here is CASTQQETTNYGYTF. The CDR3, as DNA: TGTGCCAGCACCCAACAGGAGACTACCAACTATGGCTACACCTTC.

CDR3: CASTRPGDVGQFF. In DNA, the CDR3 is TGCGCCAGCACCCGGCCGGGGGATGTAGGGCAGTTCTTC. The chain is built from TRBV5-1 and TRBJ2-1; maybe TRBD2 (6 bases). The CDR3 sequence is 13 residues long. The V gene lost 6 bases and the J gene lost 12 bases, with 19 bases spanning the gap. From germline, CDR1 is SGHRS and CDR2 YFSETQ.

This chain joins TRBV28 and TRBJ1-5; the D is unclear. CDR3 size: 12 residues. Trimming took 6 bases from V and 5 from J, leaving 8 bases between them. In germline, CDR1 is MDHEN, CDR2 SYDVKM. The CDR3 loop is CASRSVDQPQHF. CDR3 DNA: TGTGCCAGCAGATCTGTGGATCAGCCCCAGCATTTT.

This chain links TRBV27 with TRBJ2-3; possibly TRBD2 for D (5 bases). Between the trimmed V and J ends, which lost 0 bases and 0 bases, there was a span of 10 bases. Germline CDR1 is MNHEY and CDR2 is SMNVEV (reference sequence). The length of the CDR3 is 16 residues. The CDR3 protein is CASSLSVGSSTDTQYF. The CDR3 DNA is TGTGCCAGCAGTTTATCAGTAGGGAGTAGCACAGATACGCAGTATTTT.

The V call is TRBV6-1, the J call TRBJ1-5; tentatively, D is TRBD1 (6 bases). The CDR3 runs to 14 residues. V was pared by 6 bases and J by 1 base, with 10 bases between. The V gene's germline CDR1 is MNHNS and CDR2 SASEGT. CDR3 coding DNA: TGTGCCAGCAGGGGGGACAACAGCAATCAGCCCCAGCATTTT. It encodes CASRGDNSNQPQHF.

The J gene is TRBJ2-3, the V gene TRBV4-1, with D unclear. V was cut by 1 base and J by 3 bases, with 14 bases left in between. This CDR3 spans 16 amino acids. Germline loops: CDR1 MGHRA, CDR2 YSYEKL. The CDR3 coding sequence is TGCGCCAGCAGCCAAGGGTACCGGGTCGAAACAGATACGCAGTATTTT. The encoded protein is CASSQGYRVETDTQYF.

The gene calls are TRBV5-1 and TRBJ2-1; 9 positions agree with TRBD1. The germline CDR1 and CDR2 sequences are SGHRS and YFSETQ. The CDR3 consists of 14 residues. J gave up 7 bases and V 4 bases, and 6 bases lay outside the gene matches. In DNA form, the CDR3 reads TGCGCCAGCAGCCTGACGGGACAGGGAAATGAGCAGTTCTTC. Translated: CASSLTGQGNEQFF.